This note documents a single TCR beta chain sequence. This sample was taken from a study of blood T cell repertoires in COVID-19. Study-wide background: PBMCs, B-cell-depleted T cells, or T cells provided the cDNA or gDNA that made up the material.

Enrolment of Seattle patients took place during active infection, and they were followed longitudinally. Per germline, CDR1 MNHEY and CDR2 SVGAGI. Losses at the gene ends were 6 bases for V and 8 bases for J; bases not matched to a gene: 7. The CDR3 is 14 amino acids. This table comes from immunoSEQ multiplex PCR, and its TCRdb copy is limited to in-frame clones, with some not included. Of about 170,000 clones in the sample, 70% to 90% were seen once. The V call is TRBV6-5, the J call TRBJ1-2; 12 bases line up with TRBD1. The TCR originated in a woman of 80 years or more with COVID-19, enrolled during active disease. The sequenced sample was peripheral blood. The CDR3 sequence: CASSGGQGARGYTF. CDR3 DNA sequence: TGTGCCAGCAGCGGGGGACAGGGGGCGAGGGGCTACACCTTC.